Here is one T cell receptor (beta chain) with its context. This clone was counted only a few times. The antigen it binds to is not known. There are no base qualities to consult, and no much larger clone falls within one base. These data are taken from a study of cytomegalovirus exposure and HLA in healthy donors (dated by TCRdb to the late 2010s). Describing the broader study: An earlier analysis of some 550 of the donors reported approximately 290 Gb of sequence data and some 120 million unique TCR beta sequences from about 179 million T cells. To study patterns of TCR occurrence, a later analysis re-analyzed previously published TCR beta repertoires from 700 or so donors and added high-resolution HLA genotyping. Across approximately 420 genotyped donors of the cohort, an average of about 250,000 unique TCR beta nucleotide sequences per donor were sequenced, and around 20% of those sequences were non-productive. The study profiled the T cell repertoires of approximately 700 subjects by immunosequencing and related them to cytomegalovirus serostatus. Approximately 310 gigabases of sequencing data and approximately 80 million unique TCR sequences were included in an early release covering about 700 HLA-typed donors. A separate validation cohort of roughly 110 different subjects was used in addition to the 666-subject first cohort. The number of donors typed differed by locus, with 629-630 for A, B, C, DRB1 and DQB1, approximately 500 for DQA1, 600 to 610 for DPA1, and about 450 for DPB1. To predict cytomegalovirus infection status, the study combined high-throughput TCR immunosequencing, statistical association of individual TCRs with disease status, and machine learning. An earlier analysis of fewer than 750 of the donors used high-throughput TCR beta sequencing to judge whether each TCR beta V gene segment behaved as functional or pseudogenic. Every repertoire in the discovery cohort had been generated on one and the same sequencing platform. Of the roughly 400 genotyped donors, 65% to 90% fell in the genetic ancestry cluster associated with self-reported Caucasian donors. The aim of the study was to test whether cataloging public T cell receptors could identify signatures of past pathogen exposure. A few DR-DQ haplotypes were treated as single units for association and clustering because of strong linkage in the cohort. HLA typing covered class I and class II loci at four-digit resolution. Donor age, sex, ethnicity and CMV serostatus were compiled alongside the repertoire data. In the later analysis, no new phenotypic data were used to find candidate immune exposures; instead, reliance was placed on TCR beta sequences and their occurrence across donors. Genome-wide SNP genotypes for about 55% of the roughly 670 donors were used in a later genetic analysis, which treated that subset as a discovery cohort. The paper's findings and limits, for the study overall: Most TCR sequences were seen in very few donors, while some public TCRs were found in many individuals. A cluster of highly shared sequence variants was judged likely to represent a technical artifact of the sequencing pipeline. A further reported finding was that TCR beta sequences accurately predicted the HLA-A and HLA-B alleles for most subjects in the first cohort. At a false discovery rate of 0.05, a later analysis linked 16,951 TCR beta sequences to specific HLA alleles. Some 16 rarely observed V segments, including chromosome 9 orphons, were excluded from the earlier analysis of approximately 600 of the donors because counts were too low. Correlated functional status among segregating V segments might be attributable to linkage disequilibrium, but an unknown experimental factor could not be ruled out. Only TCR beta chains were sequenced in this cohort, and the absence of alpha or paired-chain data limited detectable features. Because some donors lacked HLA typing at each locus, the association tests relied only on the typed subset. In a later analysis, several top co-occurrence clusters were reported to appear linked to parvovirus B19, influenza, CMV and Epstein-Barr virus. Strong co-occurrence of HLA alleles, especially DR and DQ, made assigning TCR associations to individual alleles difficult. Sequencing depth was assumed to be roughly uniform across donors in the presence/absence analyses, though that assumption may not hold. Some IMGT-functional V segments, including TRBV6-2 and TRBV6-3, could not be told apart with the 87-base-pair reads, so those segments were excluded. An earlier analysis of around 540 of the donors showed that most TCR beta V segments appeared in productive rearrangements either about 90% or about 30% of the time, which broadly matched IMGT annotations. A later analysis found that HLA-associated TCR beta chains were more clonally expanded and had lower generation probabilities than equally common non-associated chains. Cytomegalovirus status was reported to be diagnosed by the classifier with high specificity and sensitivity in both the original and validation cohorts. For the cohort, immune exposure information was limited to CMV serostatus. A later analysis found that most CMV-associated TCR beta chains appeared HLA-restricted, with HLA associations seemingly driven largely by CMV exposure. According to the authors, the approach could potentially be generalized to other disease states and immunological phenotypes. Three of the identified cytomegalovirus-associated TCR beta chains were confirmed in vitro to be specific for cytomegalovirus antigens. According to a later analysis, TCR association rates differed among HLA loci, with DRB1 alleles showing the most associated TCRs and HLA-C alleles showing the fewest. V-gene and J-gene trimming of TCR beta chains was associated with a missense DCLRE1C variant in a later genetic analysis, and the association was replicated in an independent cohort. The study gave a list of under 200 TCR beta chains associated with cytomegalovirus. In a later genetic analysis, fewer N-insertions in productive TCRs were reported among donors in an Asian-associated ancestry cluster than the roughly 700-donor mean.

In total, fewer than 750 healthy bone marrow donors made up the cohort. At the time of sampling, every cohort member was nominally healthy, though immune exposures that went unrecorded were likely present. The donor was CMV seronegative and was included in the group of several hundred seronegative cohort members. A peripheral blood sample was provided by each donor, and peripheral blood mononuclear cells were used for TCR beta sequencing. The Qiagen DNeasy Blood Extraction Kit was used to extract genomic DNA from the blood cell samples. V loses 7 bases of germline sequence and J loses 4 bases, and the interval between the two ends is 10 bases. Based on the germline V gene, the CDR1 and CDR2 sequences are MNHNS and SASEGT. The CDR3 runs 13 amino acids, cysteine and phenylalanine included. Only the CDR3 DNA is retained, 39 bases long and in frame from the first base. The method behind the library was the immunoSEQ multiplex PCR assay. A mixture of 60 forward primers for TCR Vbeta segments and 13 reverse primers for TCR Jbeta segments was used in the multiplex PCR. Amplification of the CDR3 region of rearranged TCR beta genes was performed with a multiplex PCR assay on genomic DNA. The Illumina HiSeq System was used to sequence the amplified TCR beta libraries as 87-base-pair reads. The authors processed their data as follows. A later analysis tallied around 80 million unique TCR beta chains across the 700 or so repertoires, and some 12 million of those chains were shared by two or more donors. To remove PCR and sequencing errors, raw reads were error-corrected and collapsed into unique sequences using a nearest-neighbor algorithm that merged closely related sequences. Alignment of CDR3 sequences to IMGT reference sequences was used to assign V, D and J gene segments. Each retained sequence needed at least a six-nucleotide match to both a V gene segment and a J gene segment. Rearrangements were called productive when the CDR3 lacked stop codons and stayed in frame with V and J; all others were non-productive. CDR3 was defined according to IMGT convention as the region running from the second conserved V-encoded cysteine to the conserved J-encoded phenylalanine. The earlier analysis of fewer than 750 of the donors excluded sequences that lacked an unambiguous match to a single V gene segment. In an earlier analysis of around 600 of the donors, V segments were called functional above 56.7% productive rearrangements and were called segregating when the between-donor standard deviation exceeded 5%. A statistical classification framework was built for diagnosing cytomegalovirus status from the catalog of TCR beta chain sequences. V and J gene assignment, in a later analysis, came from comparing TCR nucleotide sequences with IMGT/GENE-DB human TR gene sequences. Using the TCRdist pipeline, a later analysis assigned CDR3 sequences along with most-parsimonious VDJ recombination scenarios. A later analysis defined each TCR beta chain by its CDR3 amino acid sequence plus V-gene family, and excluded reads lacking a unique V-gene family. In a later analysis, 450 to 600 highly shared, low-generation-probability nucleotide sequences were removed to address suspected cross-contamination and a sequencing artifact. In a later analysis, a clonal expansion index for each public chain was calculated from normalized within-repertoire ranks of inferred template counts. In a later analysis, generation probabilities were computed using a VDJ recombination model fitted to out-of-frame rearrangements, and the results were checked against IGoR. A later analysis scored TCR-TCR, TCR-HLA and TCR-CMV co-occurrence with hypergeometric tests, applying a repertoire-size bias correction to TCR pairs. False discovery rates were estimated in a later analysis by permuting HLA or CMV assignments 20 times. A later analysis grouped co-occurring TCRs with DBSCAN, adding TCRdist sequence similarity when clustering within HLA-allele-positive subsets. Repertoires with fewer than 30,000 or more than 120,000 public chains, plus five repertoires with anomalous nucleotide sharing, were excluded from co-occurrence clustering. TCRdb provides this immuneACCESS table in a form limited to in-frame rearrangements. Some clones are lacking; in checked studies, under half of them reflect an unresolved V gene, and why the rest are absent is not known. That table furnishes V, J and clone size, whereas the DNA furnished D and trimming. The sample profile shows about 160,000 clones; approximately 74% of them were found once. Jointly, the top ten make up 2.8% of the sample.

The sequence derives from a woman in her twenties or thirties in good health and CMV-seronegative. Material for sequencing was PBMCs. The chain couples TRBV6-1 to TRBJ1-4, with the D gene not confidently named. The nucleotide sequence is TGTGCCAGCAAGGAAGGCGGTAATGAAAAACTGTTTTTT. The translation is CASKEGGNEKLFF.